This T cell receptor (beta chain) was identified during a study of CD8+ T cells in alopecia areata. Investigators isolated RNA and reverse transcribed it into cDNA to act as the sequencing template. Sequenced by immunoSEQ multiplex PCR; TCRdb stores in-frame clones only, minus some. Here the sample spans about 110,000 clones, roughly 60% being singletons. Study findings and constraints: Normal scalp showed lower clonality than lesional scalp, especially alopecia totalis/universalis.

The V gene end was trimmed by 7 bases and the J gene end by 15 bases; junction bases not matched to a gene: 13. There are 13 residues in the CDR3. Germline CDR1 reads MDHEN; CDR2 reads SYDVKM. As for this clone: Antigen: not known.

V and J are TRBV28 and TRBJ2-1; 9 nucleotides agree with TRBD1. The TCR comes from a human donor in good health. Sample: CD8+ T cells sorted from blood. This CDR3 reads CASNPMGQGMLFF. CDR3 DNA: TGTGCCAGCAACCCGATGGGACAGGGAATGCTGTTCTTC.